One sample yielded the 5 T cell receptor beta chains listed below, sequenced in a study of blood T cell repertoires in COVID-19. Using immunoSEQ multiplex PCR, the repertoire was profiled, and TCRdb retains in-frame clones only, with some absent. Among more than 200,000 clones listed, 80% to 90% were seen once. The sequenced sample was peripheral blood. Receptor source: a woman at least 80 years old with COVID-19, enrolled during active disease.

The V gene is TRBV11-2, the J gene TRBJ2-3, with D possibly TRBD2 on 6 matching bases. V was pared by 9 bases and J by 0 bases, with 10 bases between. From germline, CDR1 is SGHAT and CDR2 FQNNGV. The CDR3 runs 13 residues. The CDR3 sequence: CARGGLSTDTQYF. The CDR3 DNA follows: TGTGCCAGAGGCGGACTAAGCACAGATACGCAGTATTTT. The entire variable domain, with the rest obtained from reference TRBV11-2 and TRBJ2-3, is as follows: EAGVAQSPRYKIIEKRQSVAFWCNPISGHATLYWYQQILGQGPKLLIQFQNNGVVDDSQLPKDRFSAERLKGVDSTLKIQPAKLEDSAVYLCARGGLSTDTQYFGPGTRLTVL.

Only one count was recorded for this clone. The rearrangement uses TRBV29-1 and TRBJ2-2, with 8 bases fitting TRBD1. Germline V lookup: CDR1 SQVTM, CDR2 ANQGSEA. The CDR3 is made up of 13 amino acids. Losses at the gene ends were 7 bases for V and 5 bases for J; bases not matched to a gene: 6. The CDR3 loop reads CSARDRNTGELFF. The CDR3 DNA reads TGCAGCGCCCGGGACAGGAATACCGGGGAGCTGTTTTTT.

V and J are TRBV7-9 and TRBJ2-3, with 7 bases fitting TRBD1. This CDR3 has 15 amino acids. The germline V gene encodes CDR1 SEHNR and CDR2 FQNEAQ (reference sequence). V gave up 2 bases and J gave up 6 bases; unmatched junction bases: 8. The CDR3 region is CASSLRGQVLDTQYF. CDR3 nucleotides: TGTGCCAGCAGCTTAAGAGGACAGGTCCTGGATACGCAGTATTTT.

The CDR3 protein is CASSLPGGSTGELFF. CDR3 sequence (DNA): TGTGCCAGCAGCCTACCAGGGGGATCCACCGGGGAGCTGTTTTTT. The rearrangement uses TRBV9 and TRBJ2-2, with 7 bases that match TRBD1. Looked up from germline, CDR1 is SGDLS and CDR2 is YYNGEE. The CDR3 consists of 15 residues. After removal of 4 bases from V and 4 bases from J, the junction contained 7 bases not matched to a gene.

The chain recombines TRBV3-1 (or the pseudogene TRBV3-2) with TRBJ2-5; TRBD2 matches 8 bases. The junction had 9 bases not matched to a gene; V was cut back by 7 bases and J by 5 bases. The CDR3 length is 14 residues. In germline, CDR1 is LGHDT, CDR2 YNNKEL (reference sequence). The CDR3 DNA reads TGTGCCAGCACGTCCAGCGGGGGATATGAGACCCAGTACTTC. Amino acid sequence: CASTSSGGYETQYF.